These T cell receptor beta chains were read from a single sample in a study of blood T cell repertoires in COVID-19. The table came from immunoSEQ multiplex PCR; TCRdb's copy has only in-frame clones and leaves some out. The repertoire includes about 74,000 clones, nearly 90% of them detected once, and 2.5% to 3.5% sits in the top ten. Specimen: peripheral blood. The receptors originated from a man in his sixties or seventies with active or convalescent COVID-19. The CDR3 runs from the conserved cysteine through the conserved F or W. A D gene is named only where the DNA matches it firmly. The size entry is marked missing in some rows and otherwise reads once, few, many or a size class.

size,D,V,J,DNA,CDR3
-,-,TRBV18,TRBJ2-1,TGTGCCAGCTCACCACCAGCTCGAAATGAGCAGTTCTTC,CASSPPARNEQFF
once,-,TRBV11-2,TRBJ1-5,TGTGCCAGCAGCATAGCGGGTGGGCCCCAGCATTTT,CASSIAGGPQHF
-,TRBD1,TRBV7-3,TRBJ2-7,TGTGCCAGCAGCCCCCAGGACAGGCCGAGCTCCTACGAGCAGTACTTC,CASSPQDRPSSYEQYF
-,-,TRBV10-3,TRBJ1-5,TGTGCCATCAGTGAGTCGCGGGGCCCAATTAATCAGCCCCAGCATTTT,CAISESRGPINQPQHF
-,-,TRBV4-1,TRBJ2-7,TGCGCCAGCAGCCTGGGAAGGACAAGGGAGCAGTACTTC,CASSLGRTREQYF
-,TRBD1,TRBV28,TRBJ2-1,TGTGCCAGCACCCAGGGGGCGAAATACAATGAGCAGTTCTTC,CASTQGAKYNEQFF
-,-,TRBV20-1,TRBJ1-5,TGCAGTGCTAGTTTGGCAGGGATGGGGGCAGGCAATCAGCCCCAGCATTTT,CSASLAGMGAGNQPQHF
-,TRBD2,TRBV19,TRBJ2-2,TGTGCCAGTAGTTTCACTAGCGGGAGGGCCGGGGAGCTGTTTTTT,CASSFTSGRAGELFF
-,-,TRBV21-1,TRBJ2-1,TGTGCCAGCAGCAAAGCTCCTAGCGGGAGGGGGAATGAGCAGTTCTTC,CASSKAPSGRGNEQFF
-,TRBD1,TRBV5-4,TRBJ2-5,TGTGCCAGCAGCCACGACAGGGCCCTCCAAGAGACCCAGTACTTC,CASSHDRALQETQYF
-,TRBD1,TRBV6-2/TRBV6-3,TRBJ2-7,TGTGCCAGCAGTCGGGACAGGGCTGGCTACGAGCAGTACTTC,CASSRDRAGYEQYF
-,-,TRBV19,TRBJ1-3,TGTGCCAGTAGTATGCGGGGACCTGGAAACACCATATATTTT,CASSMRGPGNTIYF
-,-,TRBV5-6,TRBJ1-4,TGTGCCAGCAGCTTGTTGCGGGGCACCGATGAAAAACTGTTTTTT,CASSLLRGTDEKLFF
-,TRBD2,TRBV7-8,TRBJ2-5,TGTGCCAGCAGCCGAGAGTGGACTAGCGGGGGGCAAGAGACCCAGTACTTC,CASSREWTSGGQETQYF
-,-,TRBV5-1,TRBJ2-5,TGCGCCAGCAGCTTGGCCGTCTCCATTACAGGGTTAGCCCAAGAGACCCAGTACTTC,CASSLAVSITGLAQETQYF
-,-,TRBV19,TRBJ1-4,TGTGCCAGTAGTAACACAGGCGCCAATGAAAAACTGTTTTTT,CASSNTGANEKLFF
-,-,TRBV5-1,TRBJ2-7,TGCGCCAGCAGCGGACAGAGCTCCTACGAGCAGTACTTC,CASSGQSSYEQYF
-,-,TRBV5-6,TRBJ1-3,TGTGCCAGCAGCTTGGTTCGGTCCGGAAACACCATATATTTT,CASSLVRSGNTIYF
-,-,TRBV28,TRBJ1-4,TGTGCCAGCAGCTACATCTCCTTGGGCAATGAAAAACTGTTTTTT,CASSYISLGNEKLFF
-,-,TRBV18,TRBJ1-1,TGTGCCAGCTCACCAGGAGTTGGTAGAACGAACACTGAAGCTTTCTTT,CASSPGVGRTNTEAFF
-,TRBD1,TRBV18,TRBJ2-7,TGTGCCAGCTCACTCCAGGGGGACTACGAGCAGTACTTC,CASSLQGDYEQYF
-,TRBD1,TRBV18,TRBJ1-1,TGTGCCAGCTCTCCTCTGGGACAGGCGGGGGGGGTTGGCGAAGCTTTCTTT,CASSPLGQAGGVGEAFF
-,-,TRBV5-6,TRBJ2-1,TGTGCCAGCAGCTTGGGACAGCACTGGAACAATGAGCAGTTCTTC,CASSLGQHWNNEQFF
-,-,TRBV7-9,TRBJ2-1,TGTGCCAGCAGCTTAAAGGTGGGCAACGCGTACAATGAGCAGTTCTTC,CASSLKVGNAYNEQFF
-,-,TRBV28,TRBJ2-5,TGTGCCAGCAGTTTAAGGGCTGCAGGGCTAAAGACCCAGTACTTC,CASSLRAAGLKTQYF
-,-,TRBV2,TRBJ2-3,TGTGCCAGCAGTGGACCCCACGGGCGGACTAGCACAGATACGCAGTATTTT,CASSGPHGRTSTDTQYF
-,-,TRBV5-4,TRBJ2-3,TGTGCCAGCAGGAGGTACGGACAGTTTCCCACAGATACGCAGTATTTT,CASRRYGQFPTDTQYF
-,TRBD1,TRBV4-1,TRBJ1-6,TGCGCCAGCGGGCGACGACAGGGGTATTCACCCCTCCACTTT,CASGRRQGYSPLHF
-,-,TRBV5-1,TRBJ1-1,TGCGCCAGCAGCACCGGTACGGTCACTGAAGCTTTCTTT,CASSTGTVTEAFF
-,-,TRBV5-8,TRBJ2-5,TGTGCCAGCAGCTTCAGGGGGACCCAGTACTTC,CASSFRGTQYF
-,TRBD2,TRBV27,TRBJ2-1,TGTGCCAGCAGAAGTTTAACGCGGGGCGGGGGGCACAATGAGCAGTTCTTC,CASRSLTRGGGHNEQFF